This T cell receptor (beta chain) was identified in a study of T cell changes during pregnancy in multiple sclerosis. Germline V gives CDR1 MGHDK, CDR2 SYGVNS. The germline V and J ends were trimmed by 4 bases and 10 bases, with 9 bases remaining between them. This CDR3 comprises 11 residues. Produced via immunoSEQ multiplex PCR; TCRdb's table is partial and in-frame only. In the table there are under 15,000 clones, roughly 88% of which are singletons. This sequence originates from a female donor in good health, enrolled as a control in a pregnancy study. This sample comprised CD8+ T cells from peripheral blood mononuclear cells, obtained after pregnancy. The rearrangement joins TRBV25-1 to TRBJ2-3; D is perhaps TRBD2 (6 bases). CDR3 DNA sequence: TGTGCCAGCAGTGGGGGGGAGGCGCAGTATTTT. Protein product: CASSGGEAQYF.